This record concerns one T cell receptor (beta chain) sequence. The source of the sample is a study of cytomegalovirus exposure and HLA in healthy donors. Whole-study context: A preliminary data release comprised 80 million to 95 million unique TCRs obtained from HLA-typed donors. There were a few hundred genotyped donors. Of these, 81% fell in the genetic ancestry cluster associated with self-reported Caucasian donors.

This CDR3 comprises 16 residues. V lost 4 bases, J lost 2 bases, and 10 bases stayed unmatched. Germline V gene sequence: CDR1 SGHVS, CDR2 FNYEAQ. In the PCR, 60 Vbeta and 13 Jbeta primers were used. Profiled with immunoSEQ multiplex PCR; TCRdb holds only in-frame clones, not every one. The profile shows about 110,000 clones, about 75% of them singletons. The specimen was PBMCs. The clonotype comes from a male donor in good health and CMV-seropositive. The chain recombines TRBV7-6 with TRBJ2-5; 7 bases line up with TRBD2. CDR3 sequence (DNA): TGTGCCAGCAGCTCCGGACGGACTAGGGGACAAGAGACCCAGTACTTC. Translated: CASSSGRTRGQETQYF.